This T cell receptor (beta chain) was profiled in a study of shared clonotypes between healthy human individuals. Study-level results: A few donors had roughly 5% of their naive CD4 clonotypes in common.

Unmatched junction bases numbered 3, after V lost 2 bases and J lost 4 bases. Germline V gene sequence: CDR1 GTSNPN, CDR2 SVGIG (reference sequence). This CDR3 spans 14 amino acids. Repertoires were generated with immunoSEQ multiplex PCR, while TCRdb's copy carries only in-frame clones and drops some. The table includes some 2.4 million clones, over 85% detected once. Concerning this clone itself: Antigen specificity is unknown. The sample contains more than one DNA sequence encoding this CDR3.

All the donors were Caucasian adults who lived in Nashville, Tennessee. This TCR derives from a man aged 18 to 29 in good health. Some clones in this sample may be carry-over from other donors' samples. Material for sequencing was naive CD4+ T cells from PBMCs. Subset noted: CD45RA+ positively selected. The chain carries TRBV30 and TRBJ2-5; 11 bases line up with TRBD2. The CDR3 coding sequence is TGTGCCTGGAGTCTCGGACTAGCGGGAGAGACCCAGTACTTC. It codes for CAWSLGLAGETQYF. Full variable domain (outside the CDR3, taken from reference TRBV30 and TRBJ2-5): SQTIHQWPATLVQPVGSPLSLECTVEGTSNPNLYWYRQAAGRGLQLLFYSVGIGQISSEVPQNLSASRPQDRQFILSSKKLLLSDSGFYLCAWSLGLAGETQYFGPGTRLLVL.